One and the same sample provided the 20 T cell receptor beta chains below, sequenced in a study of PD-L1 blockade in urothelial cancer (TCRdb year 2017). The library was built by means of the immunoSEQ multiplex PCR assay. This immuneACCESS table, as held by TCRdb, lists in-frame sequences with V and J called but not all clones. Of the missing ones, under half trace to an unresolved V gene in checked studies; the others have no known cause. In this sample the table shows more than 50,000 clones, almost 85% of which occur a single time. The ten top clones hold approximately 4% of the sample. Sequences were derived from PBMCs, sampled around atezolizumab (anti-PD-L1) treatment. The receptors were sampled from an older man with urothelial cancer.

The chain links TRBV6-1 to TRBJ2-5, with TRBD2 as a possible D gene (6 bases). From germline, CDR1 is MNHNS and CDR2 SASEGT. The CDR3 is 15 amino acids. Trimming shortened V by 3 bases and J by 1 base, and 12 bases separated the two germline ends. The CDR3 sequence: CASSEDGGTQETQYF. The CDR3 nucleotides are TGTGCCAGCAGTGAGGATGGAGGGACCCAAGAGACCCAGTACTTC.

The chain couples TRBV5-1 to TRBJ2-5; 10 nucleotides agree with TRBD2. CDR1 and CDR2 from the germline V gene are SGHRS and YFSETQ. The length of the CDR3 is 16 residues. The trim removed 4 bases at V and 2 bases at J, leaving 8 bases unmatched. DNA of the CDR3: TGCGCCAGCAGCCATCTTAGCGGGAGGCCTCAAGAGACCCAGTACTTC. It yields the protein CASSHLSGRPQETQYF.

The chain links TRBV15 to TRBJ2-5, with D hard to call. The CDR3 spans 14 residues. Germline V CDR1 and CDR2: LNHNV, YYDKDF (reference sequence). The V gene lost 0 bases and the J gene lost 3 bases, with 8 bases spanning the gap. For the CDR3, the DNA is TGTGCCACCAGCAGAGATAGGAGAGAAGAGACCCAGTACTTC. Amino acids: CATSRDRREETQYF.

The chain combines TRBV28 with TRBJ2-5; 7 bases line up with TRBD2. The V gene end was trimmed by 8 bases and the J gene end by 1 base; junction bases not matched to a gene: 7. Germline V CDR1 and CDR2: MDHEN, SYDVKM. This CDR3 has 14 residues. DNA for the CDR3: TGTGCCAGCGGGAGGGCGGACCTCCAAGAGACCCAGTACTTC. This codes for CASGRADLQETQYF.

This sequence joins TRBV30 and TRBJ1-1; D gene unclear. This CDR3 spans 12 amino acids. CDR1 GTSNPN and CDR2 SVGIG come from the germline V gene (reference sequence). V was pared by 7 bases and J by 1 base, with 10 bases between. The CDR3 coding sequence is TGTGCCTACCTAGACGGGAACACTGAAGCTTTCTTT. It specifies CAYLDGNTEAFF.

The chain recombines TRBV28 with TRBJ2-7, with D possibly matching TRBD2 (6 bases). The CDR3 sequence is 15 residues long. Germline V gene data show CDR1 as MDHEN and CDR2 as SYDVKM. V lost 4 bases and J lost 0, with 13 bases in between. The CDR3 DNA follows: TGTGCCAGCAGTTATACCGGGAGTAGCTCCTACGAGCAGTACTTC. Protein product: CASSYTGSSSYEQYF.

The chain combines TRBV18 with TRBJ2-1; TRBD2 matches at 10 bases. Germline values: CDR1 KGHSH, CDR2 LQKENI. Trimming removed 0 bases from V and 7 bases from J; junction bases left unmatched: 6. This CDR3 spans 16 amino acids. The CDR3 DNA sequence: TGTGCCAGCTCACCACCGAGGCTAGCGGGAGAGAATGAGCAGTTCTTC. It codes for CASSPPRLAGENEQFF.

There are a few counts of this clone. CDR3 sequence (DNA): TGTGCCAGCAGCAACACTTACTATGGCTACACCTTC. As protein: CASSNTYYGYTF. V and J are TRBV21-1 and TRBJ1-2. TRBV21-1 is a known pseudogene. This CDR3 has 12 amino acids.

DNA for the CDR3: TGTGCCAGCAGTGACGGGTTGGTCACTGAAGCTTTCTTT. As protein: CASSDGLVTEAFF. The genes are TRBV2 and TRBJ1-1, with unresolved D. This CDR3 contains 13 residues. CDR1 and CDR2 (germline): SNHLY, FYNNEI. The V and J ends lost 3 bases and 4 bases respectively, with 9 bases between them.

This clone was seen a handful of times. The V and J genes are TRBV18 and TRBJ1-2; tentative D call: TRBD1 (5 bases). Germline CDR1 KGHSH, CDR2 LQKENI. The CDR3 is 14 amino acids. Trimming pared 2 bases from V and 4 bases from J, leaving 11 bases between. The CDR3 nucleotides read TGTGCCAGCTCACCAGGGCAGGGAGGCTATGGCTACACCTTC. It translates to CASSPGQGGYGYTF.

CDR3 residues: CASSFREGPGELFF. The DNA of the CDR3 is TGTGCCAGCAGCTTCCGGGAGGGCCCCGGGGAGCTGTTTTTT. The rearrangement links TRBV7-6 to TRBJ2-2; 8 positions agree with TRBD2. The CDR3 is 14 residues long. Germline CDR1 is SGHVS and CDR2 is FNYEAQ. V trimming: 3 bases; J trimming: 6 bases; junction bases outside the gene matches: 3.

CDR3 sequence (DNA): TGTGCCAGCAGTTTGCTCGGGGGGTACGGGCAGCCCCAGCATTTT. As protein: CASSLLGGYGQPQHF. V and J are TRBV28 and TRBJ1-5; tentative D call: TRBD1 (5 bases). With 3 bases removed from V and 7 bases from J, the gap between germline ends came to 16 bases. The CDR3 is made up of 15 amino acids. From germline, CDR1 is MDHEN and CDR2 SYDVKM.

The J gene is TRBJ2-1, the V gene TRBV19; TRBD1 matches 8 bases. V dropped 6 bases and J dropped 5; count of bases not matched to a gene: 9. Germline CDR1 LNHDA, CDR2 SQIVND (reference sequence). The CDR3 has 15 amino acids. The CDR3 sequence: CASRSSRDRHNEQFF. The CDR3 bases are TGTGCCAGTAGATCTTCACGGGACAGGCACAATGAGCAGTTCTTC.

The rearrangement joins TRBV6-5 to TRBJ2-5; the match to TRBD2 covers 8 bases. V shed 2 bases, J shed 5 bases, and the junction held 7 bases outside the gene matches. This CDR3 is 15 amino acids long. Germline V gene data show CDR1 as MNHEY and CDR2 as SVGAGI. CDR3 amino acids: CASSYTGGYTETQYF. The CDR3 DNA reads as TGTGCCAGCAGTTACACGGGAGGGTATACGGAGACCCAGTACTTC.

J is TRBJ2-7 and V is TRBV2; TRBD1 agrees at 9 bases. Germline V gene data show CDR1 as SNHLY and CDR2 as FYNNEI. V dropped 3 bases and J dropped 5; count of bases not matched to a gene: 8. This CDR3 region has 15 residues. CDR3: CASSEEDRGVHEQYF. CDR3 nucleotide sequence: TGTGCCAGCAGTGAGGAGGACAGGGGAGTCCACGAGCAGTACTTC.

In this sample, this clone turned up a few times. This chain links TRBV20-1 with TRBJ1-1; D gene unclear. The CDR3 extends over 11 amino acids. Trimming removed 4 bases at V and 1 base at J, with 4 bases between. Germline CDR1 is DFQATT and CDR2 is SNEGSKA (reference sequence). CDR3 nucleotide sequence: TGCAGTGCTATCCGGAACACTGAAGCTTTCTTT. Protein sequence: CSAIRNTEAFF.

V usage is TRBV12-5 and J usage is TRBJ2-5; the D gene is possibly TRBD2 (6 bases). The CDR3 contains 13 residues. In germline, CDR1 is LGHNT, CDR2 FRNRAP. V was clipped by 3 bases and J by 4 bases, with 9 bases between them. The DNA of the CDR3 is TGTGCTAGTGGTTTATCCGGGGGAGAGACCCAGTACTTC. Protein: CASGLSGGETQYF.

The J gene is TRBJ2-2, the V gene TRBV29-1, with 8 bases lining up with TRBD2. V shed 5 bases, J shed 1 base, and the junction held 3 bases outside the gene matches. Germline values: CDR1 SQVTM, CDR2 ANQGSEA. The CDR3 is 14 amino acids. The CDR3 spells CSVRAGGNTGELFF. The CDR3 bases are TGCAGCGTTCGGGCGGGAGGGAACACCGGGGAGCTGTTTTTT.

The chain combines TRBV5-4 with TRBJ2-2, with 8 bases identical to TRBD1. Losses at the gene ends were 4 bases for V and 5 bases for J; bases not matched to a gene: 7. There are 15 residues in the CDR3. Germline CDR1 is SGHNT and CDR2 is YYREEE (reference sequence). The CDR3 is CASSPGQGRTGELFF. CDR3 coding DNA: TGTGCCAGCAGCCCTGGACAGGGAAGGACCGGGGAGCTGTTTTTT. Based on the CDR3 plus reference TRBV5-4 and TRBJ2-2, the full variable domain is ETGVTQSPTHLIKTRGQQVTLRCSSQSGHNTVSWYQQALGQGPQFIFQYYREEENGRGNFPPRFSGLQFPNYSSELNVNALELDDSALYLCASSPGQGRTGELFFGEGSRLTVL.

This clone occurred a few times. This chain links TRBV6-1 with TRBJ1-1, with TRBD1 identical over 11 bases. Per germline, CDR1 MNHNS and CDR2 SASEGT. This CDR3 has 15 residues. The V gene end was trimmed by 5 bases and the J gene end by 1 base; junction bases not matched to a gene: 3. The CDR3 is CASSRTGGPNTEAFF. CDR3 in DNA: TGTGCCAGCAGTCGGACAGGGGGCCCGAACACTGAAGCTTTCTTT.